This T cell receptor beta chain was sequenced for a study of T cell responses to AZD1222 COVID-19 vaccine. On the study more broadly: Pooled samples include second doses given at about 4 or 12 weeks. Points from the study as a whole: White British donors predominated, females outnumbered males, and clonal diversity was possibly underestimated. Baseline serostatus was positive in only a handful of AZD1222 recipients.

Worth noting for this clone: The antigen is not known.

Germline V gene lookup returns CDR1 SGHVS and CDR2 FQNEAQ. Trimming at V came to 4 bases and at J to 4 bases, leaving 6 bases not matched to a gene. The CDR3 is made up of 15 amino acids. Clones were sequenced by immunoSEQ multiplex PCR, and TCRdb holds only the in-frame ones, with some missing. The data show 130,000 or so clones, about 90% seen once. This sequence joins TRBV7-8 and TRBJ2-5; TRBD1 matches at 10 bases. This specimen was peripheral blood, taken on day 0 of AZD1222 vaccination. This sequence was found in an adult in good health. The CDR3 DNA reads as TGTGCCAGCAGCTCGACAGGGGGCGTCCCAGAGACCCAGTACTTC. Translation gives CASSSTGGVPETQYF. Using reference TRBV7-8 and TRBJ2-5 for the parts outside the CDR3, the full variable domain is GAGVSQSPRYKVAKRGQDVALRCDPISGHVSLFWYQQALGQGPEFLTYFQNEAQLDKSGLPSDRFFAERPEGSVSTLKIQRTQQEDSAVYLCASSSTGGVPETQYFGPGTRLLVL.